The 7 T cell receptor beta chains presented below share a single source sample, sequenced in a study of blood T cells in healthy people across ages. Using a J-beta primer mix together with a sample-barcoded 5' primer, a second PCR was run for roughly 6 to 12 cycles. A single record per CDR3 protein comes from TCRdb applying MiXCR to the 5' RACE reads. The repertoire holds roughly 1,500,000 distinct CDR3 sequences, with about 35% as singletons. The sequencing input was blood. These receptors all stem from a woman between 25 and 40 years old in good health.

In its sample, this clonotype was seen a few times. The CDR3 nucleotides are TGTGCCAGCCTAACTAGCGGGAGGGCCAATGAGCAGTTCTTC. It yields the protein CASLTSGRANEQFF. The chain links TRBV28 to TRBJ2-1; 13 bases map to TRBD2. The germline V gene has CDR1 MDHEN and CDR2 SYDVKM. The CDR3 contains 14 residues. J was trimmed by 6 bases and V by 8 bases; bases with no gene match: 4.

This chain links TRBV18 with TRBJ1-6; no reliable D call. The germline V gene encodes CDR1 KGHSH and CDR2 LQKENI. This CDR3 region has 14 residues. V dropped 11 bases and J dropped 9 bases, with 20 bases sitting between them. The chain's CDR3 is CACTATIITSPLHF. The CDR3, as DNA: TGTGCCTGCACTGCAACAATTATTACTTCACCCCTCCACTTT.

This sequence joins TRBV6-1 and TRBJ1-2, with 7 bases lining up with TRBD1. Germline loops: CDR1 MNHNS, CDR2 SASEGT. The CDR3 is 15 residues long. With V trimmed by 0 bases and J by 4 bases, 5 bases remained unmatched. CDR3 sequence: CASSEAGAGGYGYTF. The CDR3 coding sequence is TGTGCCAGCAGTGAAGCCGGCGCAGGGGGCTATGGCTACACCTTC.

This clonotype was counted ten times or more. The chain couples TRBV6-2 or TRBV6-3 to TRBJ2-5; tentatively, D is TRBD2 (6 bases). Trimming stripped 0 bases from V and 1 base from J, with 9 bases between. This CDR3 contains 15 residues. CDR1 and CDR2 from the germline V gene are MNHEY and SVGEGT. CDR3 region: CASSYSKAGQETQYF. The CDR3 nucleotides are TGTGCCAGCAGTTACTCGAAAGCGGGCCAAGAGACCCAGTACTTC.

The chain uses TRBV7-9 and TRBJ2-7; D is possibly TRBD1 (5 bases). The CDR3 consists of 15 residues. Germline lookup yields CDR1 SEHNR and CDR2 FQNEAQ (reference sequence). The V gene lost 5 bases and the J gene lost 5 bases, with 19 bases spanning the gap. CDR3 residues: CASSRDPKGRDEQYF. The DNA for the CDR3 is TGTGCCAGCAGCCGAGACCCCAAGGGGCGTGACGAGCAGTACTTC.

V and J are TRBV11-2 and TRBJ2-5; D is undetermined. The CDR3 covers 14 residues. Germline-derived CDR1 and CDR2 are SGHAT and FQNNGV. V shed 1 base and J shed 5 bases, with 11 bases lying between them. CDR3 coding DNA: TGTGCCAGCAGCTTAGCCTGGTCAGCTGAGACCCAGTACTTC. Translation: CASSLAWSAETQYF.

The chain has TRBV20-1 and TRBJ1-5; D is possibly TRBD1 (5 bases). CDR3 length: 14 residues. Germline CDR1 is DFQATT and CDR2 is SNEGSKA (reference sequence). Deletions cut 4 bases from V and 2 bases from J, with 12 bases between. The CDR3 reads CSAMQGAGNQPQHF. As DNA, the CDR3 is TGCAGTGCTATGCAAGGGGCCGGCAATCAGCCCCAGCATTTT.